This TCR beta chain appears in the sequencing data of a study of T-cell memory formation after mild COVID-19. Study context: Each donor largely had its own TCR clusters.

The germline gives CDR1 WNHNN, CDR2 SYGVQD (reference sequence). The CDR3 runs 13 residues. V shed 4 bases and J shed 5 bases, with 10 bases lying between them. TCRdb re-called the 5' RACE reads through MiXCR, storing one row per CDR3 protein. The table records 35,000 to 45,000 distinct CDR3 sequences, about 7.3% of them present only once. Points on this clonotype: The antigen is undetermined.

Study-wide findings and caveats: Contracting clones, day 15 to 85, had balanced CD4/CD8, and later expanders favored CD4+.

This sequence originates from a man aged 18 to 30 who had mild COVID-19 (a few samples of this study predate the infection). Cell type and time point are not known. The chain uses TRBV10-1 and TRBJ2-3, with D perhaps matching TRBD2 (5 bases). Specimen: PBMCs or a T cell subset sorted from them (not recorded which). The CDR3 DNA sequence: TGCGCCAGCAGTGGGGAGACGGGAGATACGCAGTATTTT. Translation: CASSGETGDTQYF.